Presented here are 10 T cell receptor beta chains from one specimen sequenced in a study of T cell responses to AZD1222 COVID-19 vaccine. Libraries were prepared by immunoSEQ multiplex PCR; TCRdb keeps only in-frame clonotypes and omits some of them. The sample holds more than 140,000 clones; roughly 93% are singletons and the top ten take less than 1%. The sample consisted of peripheral blood, taken on day 0 of MenACWY control vaccination. The receptors stem from an adult in good health.

The CDR3 coding sequence is TGTGCCAGCAGCCAATACTCCAAGCAGGGTGAGACCCAGTACTTC. It yields the protein CASSQYSKQGETQYF. The chain recombines TRBV3-1 (or the pseudogene TRBV3-2) with TRBJ2-5; tentatively, D is TRBD1 (5 bases). The CDR3 contains 15 residues. CDR1 is LGHDT and CDR2 is YNNKEL in the germline V gene (reference sequence). V was pared by 2 bases and J by 5 bases, with 15 bases between.

The J gene is TRBJ2-7, the V gene TRBV6-1; 7 bases align to TRBD2. Germline lookup yields CDR1 MNHNS and CDR2 SASEGT. The ends lost 2 bases at V and 4 bases at J; junction bases unmatched: 11. The length of the CDR3 is 16 residues. The CDR3 nucleotides are TGTGCCAGCAGTGAATTCCTTTTTGGCGGGAGATACGAGCAGTACTTC. Translating gives CASSEFLFGGRYEQYF.

The chain combines TRBV28 with TRBJ2-3, with a possible D match to TRBD2 (6 bases). CDR1 MDHEN and CDR2 SYDVKM come from the germline V gene. The CDR3 consists of 16 residues. The V end was cut by 6 bases, the J end by 1 base, with 17 bases between. CDR3 amino acids: CASSENQAGGTDTQYF. As DNA, the CDR3 is TGTGCCAGCAGCGAAAACCAAGCGGGCGGCACAGATACGCAGTATTTT.

The rearrangement uses TRBV6-5 and TRBJ1-6; D is undetermined. CDR1 MNHEY and CDR2 SVGAGI come from the germline V gene. V lost 4 bases, J lost 9 bases, and 13 bases lay in between. This CDR3 has 14 amino acids. The CDR3 reads CASSFPTRGSPLHF. The CDR3 bases are TGTGCCAGCAGTTTCCCTACCCGGGGTTCACCCCTCCACTTT.

The chain carries TRBV2 and TRBJ1-2; a possible D gene is TRBD1 (6 bases). CDR1 is SNHLY and CDR2 is FYNNEI in the germline V gene. V was cut by 4 bases and J by 8 bases, with 14 bases left in between. The CDR3 totals 13 residues. CDR3: CASSGDIPAGYTF. The CDR3 bases are TGTGCCAGCAGTGGGGACATCCCAGCGGGCTACACCTTC.

The chain couples TRBV28 to TRBJ1-4; 8 bases fit TRBD1. V shed 3 bases and J 3 bases; nucleotides not matched to a gene: 6. The CDR3 length is 16 residues. The germline gives CDR1 MDHEN, CDR2 SYDVKM. The CDR3 protein is CASSLGGQVPNEKLFF. The CDR3 DNA is TGTGCCAGCAGTTTGGGGGGACAGGTACCTAATGAAAAACTGTTTTTT.

Here the CDR3 DNA reads TGTGCCAGCAGTACTGGAAACACCATATATTTT. Translated, it gives CASSTGNTIYF. This chain joins TRBV12-3 or TRBV12-4 and TRBJ1-3; D not resolved. Trimming left V 5 bases short and J 2 bases short, with 1 base between. The CDR3 is made up of 11 amino acids.

The J gene is TRBJ1-1, the V gene TRBV4-3, with D unresolved. Germline CDR1 reads LGHNA; CDR2 reads YSLEER. Trimming left V 1 base short and J 2 bases short, with 2 bases between. The length of the CDR3 is 12 residues. CDR3 DNA: TGCGCCAGCAGCCAAGCCAACACTGAAGCTTTCTTT. It specifies CASSQANTEAFF.

The chain couples TRBV5-4 to TRBJ1-2, with 7 bases matching TRBD1. Per germline, CDR1 SGHNT and CDR2 YYREEE (reference sequence). The CDR3 covers 14 residues. J gave up 6 bases and V 6 bases, and 11 bases lay outside the gene matches. CDR3 in amino acids: CASTTDTGAHGYTF. The CDR3, as DNA: TGTGCCAGCACAACCGATACAGGGGCCCATGGCTACACCTTC.

This chain links TRBV30 with TRBJ1-2, with D uncertain. The CDR3 spans 15 residues. Deletions cut 0 bases from V and 4 bases from J, with 15 bases between. Germline V gives CDR1 GTSNPN, CDR2 SVGIG (reference sequence). CDR3 in DNA: TGTGCCTGGAGTGTACCTGGTCCTGGGAGCTATGGCTACACCTTC. Protein sequence: CAWSVPGPGSYGYTF.